These 28 T cell receptor beta chains were all obtained from the same sample, sequenced in a study of shared clonotypes between healthy human individuals (dated by TCRdb to the early 2020s). Library preparation used the immunoSEQ multiplex PCR assay. Not all clones reach the TCRdb copy of this immuneACCESS table, which keeps in-frame sequences only. Checked studies attribute under half of the gap to unresolved V genes and leave the rest unexplained. Present in this sample are some 1.5 million clones, around 95% of which were seen just once. More than 0.9% of the sample comes from the top ten. Sequencing input: naive CD4+ T cells sorted from blood. The sample's cell subset or site, from its label and the paper: CD45RA+ positively selected. Receptors originate from a man aged 30-40 years in good health.

A single count supports this clone. This chain links TRBV27 with TRBJ2-1; TRBD2 agrees at 9 bases. The CDR3 spans 15 residues. Germline V lookup: CDR1 MNHEY, CDR2 SMNVEV (reference sequence). Losses at the gene ends were 5 bases for V and 15 bases for J; bases not matched to a gene: 17. The CDR3 nucleotides are TGTGCCAGCAGTCTAGCAATCGGGGCGGGAGGGCGTTTGTTCTTC. It yields the protein CASSLAIGAGGRLFF.

The gene calls are TRBV18 and TRBJ2-7; TRBD1 is a possible D gene (5 bases). The ends were cut back, 3 bases at V and 7 bases at J, with 13 bases in the middle. The germline V gene encodes CDR1 KGHSH and CDR2 LQKENI. CDR3 length: 13 residues. The chain's CDR3 is CASSPPDKGEQYF. Here the CDR3 DNA reads TGTGCCAGCTCACCTCCCGATAAGGGGGAGCAGTACTTC.

This clone was seen only once. The genes are TRBV19 and TRBJ2-7, with TRBD2 matching over 10 bases. Trimming took 6 bases from V and 4 from J; bases not matched to a gene: 9. The CDR3 sequence is 15 residues long. Germline CDR1 reads LNHDA; CDR2 reads SQIVND (reference sequence). The CDR3 reads CASSRRTSGQYEQYF. The DNA for the CDR3 is TGTGCCAGTAGCAGACGGACTAGCGGACAGTACGAGCAGTACTTC. The full variable domain, in which reference TRBV19 and TRBJ2-7 provide the parts outside the CDR3, is DGGITQSPKYLFRKEGQNVTLSCEQNLNHDAMYWYRQDPGQGLRLIYYSQIVNDFQKGDIAEGYSVSREKKESFPLTVTSAQKNPTAFYLCASSRRTSGQYEQYFGPGTRLTVT.

The chain is built from TRBV5-1 and TRBJ1-1, with TRBD1 matching 7 bases. There are 12 residues in the CDR3. V lost 2 bases and J lost 11; bases outside the gene matches: 6. CDR1 and CDR2 from the germline V gene are SGHRS and YFSETQ. Here the CDR3 DNA reads TGCGCCAGCAGCTTCTCGACAGGGTTCGCTTTCTTT. Its protein is CASSFSTGFAFF.

V usage is TRBV5-1 and J usage is TRBJ2-5; D uncertain. Germline CDR1 reads SGHRS; CDR2 reads YFSETQ. There are 13 residues in the CDR3. The V end was cut by 4 bases, the J end by 1 base, with 8 bases between. The CDR3 loop is CASSAVPQETQYF. In nucleotides, the CDR3 is TGCGCCAGCAGCGCGGTACCCCAAGAGACCCAGTACTTC.

The chain carries TRBV9 and TRBJ2-1; TRBD2 matches at 12 bases. Trimming cost V 0 bases and J 2 bases; bases outside gene matches: 3. CDR1 is SGDLS and CDR2 is YYNGEE in the germline V gene. The CDR3 runs to 17 residues. The CDR3 reads CASSVEASGRAYNEQFF. The CDR3 nucleotides are TGTGCCAGCAGCGTAGAGGCTAGCGGGAGGGCCTACAATGAGCAGTTCTTC.

This clone appeared once. The chain has TRBV9 and TRBJ2-7, with D tentatively TRBD1 (5 bases). V lost 1 base, J lost 5 bases, and 13 bases lay in between. The CDR3 has 14 residues. Germline-derived CDR1 and CDR2 are SGDLS and YYNGEE. The CDR3 loop is CASSVSGAGNEQYF. The DNA for the CDR3 is TGTGCCAGCAGCGTAAGTGGGGCAGGGAACGAGCAGTACTTC.

V is TRBV30 and J is TRBJ1-5; perhaps TRBD1 as D (5 bases). V lost 2 bases and J lost 6, with 11 bases in between. The germline V gene encodes CDR1 GTSNPN and CDR2 SVGIG (reference sequence). This CDR3 is built from 13 residues. CDR3 region: CAWSLGGGQPQHF. CDR3 nucleotides: TGTGCCTGGAGTTTGGGGGGAGGTCAGCCCCAGCATTTT.

J is TRBJ2-5 and V is TRBV18; 7 bases line up with TRBD2. The CDR3 is made up of 15 amino acids. Germline V gene sequence: CDR1 KGHSH, CDR2 LQKENI. The junction had 9 bases not matched to a gene; V was cut back by 3 bases and J by 5 bases. CDR3 protein: CASSPSSGKGETQYF. The CDR3 DNA sequence: TGTGCCAGCTCACCGTCCAGCGGGAAGGGGGAGACCCAGTACTTC.

The V gene is TRBV27, the J gene TRBJ2-7; 8 bases align to TRBD2. J lost 4 bases, V lost 8 bases, and 10 bases had no gene match. The germline CDR1 and CDR2 sequences are MNHEY and SMNVEV (reference sequence). The CDR3 covers 14 residues. CDR3: CASGLGRARYEQYF. The CDR3 nucleotides are TGTGCCAGCGGACTCGGGAGGGCCCGATACGAGCAGTACTTC.

In regard to this clone: The junction differs from germline at one of its ends, possibly a read error. The CDR3, as DNA: TGCGCCAGTAGTCACAACCGACGAGTCCCTAACACCGGGGAGCTGTTTTTT. Encoded protein: CASSHNRRVPNTGELFF. This chain links TRBV23-1 with TRBJ2-2; no clear D. TRBV23-1 is an ORF, and what it does is uncertain. This CDR3 contains 17 residues.

The chain has TRBV7-9 and TRBJ2-1; 13 bases line up with TRBD2. This CDR3 contains 16 residues. Per the germline V gene, CDR1 is SEHNR and CDR2 is FQNEAQ (reference sequence). Germline trimming cut 5 bases from V and 9 bases from J; bases unmatched to any gene: 10. CDR3: CASSTGLAGKAGEQFF. For the CDR3, the DNA is TGTGCCAGCAGCACGGGACTAGCGGGAAAGGCGGGTGAGCAGTTCTTC. The full variable domain, completed using reference TRBV7-9 and TRBJ2-1, is DTGVSQNPRHKITKRGQNVTFRCDPISEHNRLYWYRQTLGQGPEFLTYFQNEAQLEKSRLLSDRFSAERPKGSFSTLEIQRTEQGDSAMYLCASSTGLAGKAGEQFFGPGTRLTVL.

V gene TRBV10-2 combines with J gene TRBJ2-7; no clear D gene. This CDR3 has 16 residues. The germline CDR1 and CDR2 sequences are WSHSY and SAAADI. V gave up 2 bases and J gave up 0 bases, with 14 bases separating them. The CDR3 DNA is TGCGCCAGCAGTGAGATTAGAGCGCCAATCTCCTACGAGCAGTACTTC. Translated, it gives CASSEIRAPISYEQYF.

The V and J genes are TRBV5-5 and TRBJ1-5; TRBD1 agrees at 7 bases. The trim removed 1 base at V and 4 bases at J, leaving 5 bases unmatched. CDR3 length equals 15 residues. The germline V gene encodes CDR1 SGHKS and CDR2 YYEKEE (reference sequence). The CDR3 region is CASSLWTGPNQPQHF. The CDR3 DNA sequence: TGTGCCAGCAGCTTGTGGACAGGTCCTAATCAGCCCCAGCATTTT.

The J gene is TRBJ1-2, the V gene TRBV9; D unresolved. In germline, CDR1 is SGDLS, CDR2 YYNGEE. This CDR3 is 15 amino acids long. Trimming removed 0 bases from V and 5 bases from J, with 14 bases in between. Here the CDR3 DNA reads TGTGCCAGCAGCGTAGAAATCGGAGGGCCTTATGGCTACACCTTC. Translated, it gives CASSVEIGGPYGYTF.

The chain is built from TRBV29-1 and TRBJ2-7, with TRBD1 as a possible D gene (5 bases). The V and J ends lost 5 bases and 0 bases respectively, with 8 bases between them. The CDR3 is made up of 12 amino acids. From germline, CDR1 is SQVTM and CDR2 ANQGSEA. CDR3 bases: TGCAGCGTTCGGACATACTCCTACGAGCAGTACTTC. Protein sequence: CSVRTYSYEQYF.

This chain links TRBV4-3 with TRBJ2-3; D gene unclear. Between the trimmed V and J ends, which lost 2 bases and 3 bases, there was a span of 9 bases. CDR1 is LGHNA, CDR2 YSLEER, per germline. The CDR3 has 14 residues. The CDR3 DNA follows: TGCGCCAGCAGCCAATTCTCAGCGACAGATACGCAGTATTTT. Protein: CASSQFSATDTQYF.

The chain couples TRBV29-1 to TRBJ2-5; D may match TRBD1 or TRBD2 (6 bases each). Germline CDR1 SQVTM, CDR2 ANQGSEA. CDR3 length: 11 amino acids. The ends were cut back, 6 bases at V and 7 bases at J, with 12 bases in the middle. The CDR3 sequence: CSVDRRGTQYF. CDR3 bases: TGCAGCGTCGACAGGCGGGGGACCCAGTACTTC. The full variable domain, in which reference TRBV29-1 and TRBJ2-5 provide the parts outside the CDR3, is SAVISQKPSRDICQRGTSLTIQCQVDSQVTMMFWYRQQPGQSLTLIATANQGSEATYESGFVIDKFPISRPNLTFSTLTVSNMSPEDSSIYLCSVDRRGTQYFGPGTRLLVL.

V usage is TRBV6-5 and J usage is TRBJ2-7, with TRBD2 identical over 7 bases. Germline assignment: CDR1 MNHEY and CDR2 SVGAGI. J gave up 1 base and V 7 bases, and 7 bases lay outside the gene matches. This CDR3 is built from 14 residues. This CDR3 is CASIGRAPSYEQYF. Here the CDR3 DNA reads TGTGCCAGCATTGGGAGGGCACCTTCCTACGAGCAGTACTTC.

The rearrangement uses TRBV19 and TRBJ1-2, with D hard to call. The V gene lost 5 bases and the J gene lost 4 bases, with 14 bases spanning the gap. Per the germline V gene, CDR1 is LNHDA and CDR2 is SQIVND (reference sequence). This CDR3 has 14 residues. The CDR3 bases are TGTGCCAGTAGTCCTTGGACTGAGCCCTATGGCTACACCTTC. Protein product: CASSPWTEPYGYTF.

The J gene is TRBJ1-1, the V gene TRBV27; weak D call: TRBD1 (5 bases). The V gene lost 6 bases and the J gene lost 3 bases, with 11 bases spanning the gap. CDR3 length equals 13 residues. The germline CDR1 and CDR2 sequences are MNHEY and SMNVEV (reference sequence). CDR3 sequence reads: CASSGRGYTEAFF. The CDR3 DNA reads as TGTGCCAGCAGCGGGCGGGGGTACACTGAAGCTTTCTTT.

The chain joins TRBV6-5 to TRBJ1-3; 7 bases match TRBD1. V shed 4 bases, J shed 3 bases, and the junction held 9 bases outside the gene matches. Looked up from germline, CDR1 is MNHEY and CDR2 is SVGAGI. The CDR3 has 16 residues. The CDR3 DNA reads TGTGCCAGCAGTTTGGACAGGTCCCTAGGTGGAAACACCATATATTTT. Its translation: CASSLDRSLGGNTIYF.

The chain carries TRBV6-6 and TRBJ2-7; 8 bases are a match to TRBD1. V shed 2 bases and J 2 bases; nucleotides not matched to a gene: 5. The CDR3 has 15 amino acids. CDR1 and CDR2 (germline): MNHNY, SVGAGI (reference sequence). In nucleotides, the CDR3 is TGTGCCAGCAGTTACATAGCACAGGGGGCCTACGAGCAGTACTTC. As protein: CASSYIAQGAYEQYF.

The rearrangement joins TRBV9 to TRBJ2-1; 7 bases map to TRBD1. CDR3 size: 16 residues. The V gene end was trimmed by 5 bases and the J gene end by 9 bases; junction bases not matched to a gene: 17. Germline values: CDR1 SGDLS, CDR2 YYNGEE. CDR3 loop: CASSRDRTGRPIEQFF. CDR3 in DNA: TGTGCCAGCAGTCGAGATAGGACAGGTCGCCCCATTGAGCAGTTCTTC.

The V call is TRBV10-2, the J call TRBJ2-5; 9 positions agree with TRBD1. CDR3 size: 16 residues. Germline assignment: CDR1 WSHSY and CDR2 SAAADI. Unmatched junction bases numbered 9, after V lost 2 bases and J lost 5 bases. The CDR3 region has the DNA TGCGCCAGCAGTGAGCCCTCACAGGGGGCAGGGGAGACCCAGTACTTC. Translating gives CASSEPSQGAGETQYF.

V gene TRBV2 combines with J gene TRBJ2-7; the D gene is possibly TRBD1 (6 bases). This CDR3 is built from 16 residues. In germline, CDR1 is SNHLY, CDR2 FYNNEI. V was shortened by 2 bases and J by 4 bases, with 18 bases between the two germline ends. The CDR3 sequence is CASSESEPLRGYEQYF. CDR3 sequence (DNA): TGTGCCAGCAGTGAATCGGAGCCTTTGAGGGGGTACGAGCAGTACTTC.

The chain has TRBV7-8 and TRBJ2-5, with D unresolved. Germline CDR1 reads SGHVS; CDR2 reads FQNEAQ. Deletions cut 3 bases from V and 2 bases from J, with 10 bases between. The CDR3 runs 14 residues. The CDR3 loop is CASSFSVQQETQYF. CDR3 DNA: TGTGCCAGCAGCTTCTCTGTGCAGCAAGAGACCCAGTACTTC.

The rearrangement links TRBV6-1 to TRBJ2-1, with 10 bases identical to TRBD2. Trimming cost V 5 bases and J 10 bases; bases outside gene matches: 8. The CDR3 has 14 amino acids. Germline V gives CDR1 MNHNS, CDR2 SASEGT. The CDR3 DNA reads TGTGCCAGCAGTACTCTAGCGGGAGTCCGGGAGCAGTTCTTC. Translating it yields CASSTLAGVREQFF.